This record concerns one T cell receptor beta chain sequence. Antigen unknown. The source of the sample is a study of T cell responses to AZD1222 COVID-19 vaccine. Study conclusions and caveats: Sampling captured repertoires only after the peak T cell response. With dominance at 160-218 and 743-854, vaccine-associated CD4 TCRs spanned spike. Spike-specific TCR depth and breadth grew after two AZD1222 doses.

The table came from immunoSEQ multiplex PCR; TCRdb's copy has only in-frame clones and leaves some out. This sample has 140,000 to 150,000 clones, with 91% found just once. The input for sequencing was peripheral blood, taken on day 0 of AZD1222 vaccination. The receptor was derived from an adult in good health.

The CDR3 here is CASSRAGIWSPLHF. CDR3 DNA sequence: TGCGCCAGCAGCCGAGCAGGGATTTGGTCACCCCTCCACTTT. This chain connects TRBV4-3 to TRBJ1-6; TRBD1 is a possible D gene (5 bases). The germline V gene has CDR1 LGHNA and CDR2 YSLEER. There are 14 residues in the CDR3. V shed 4 bases and J shed 10 bases, with 14 bases lying between them.